A selection of T cell receptor beta chains follows, all from one sample in a study of Ad26.COV2.S vaccination and SARS-CoV-2 variants. Produced via immunoSEQ multiplex PCR; TCRdb's table is partial and in-frame only. The sample carries approximately 280,000 clones, about 90% recorded once. Material: peripheral blood, obtained in a trial of Ad26.COV2.S vaccine versus placebo. These receptors all stem from a person between 18 and 65 years old who received the Ad26.COV2.S COVID-19 vaccine or a placebo. The CDR3 runs from the conserved cysteine through the conserved F or W. The D gene is left open where the match is weak. The size entry is marked missing in some rows and otherwise reads once, few, many or a size class.

NA	TRBV28	NA	TRBJ2-7	TGTGCCACGGTGGACCTATTGGTCTACGAGCAGTACTTC	CATVDLLVYEQYF
NA	TRBV19	NA	TRBJ1-6	TGTGCCAGTAGAAAGGATTATAATTCACCCCTCCACTTT	CASRKDYNSPLHF
TRBD2	TRBV3-1/TRBV3-2	NA	TRBJ2-1	TGTGCCAGCAGCAAAAGTGGGACTAGCATGGCCAATGAGCAGTTCTTC	CASSKSGTSMANEQFF
TRBD2	TRBV6-5	NA	TRBJ2-2	TGTGCCAGCAAGGAACCGGGACTAGCCGGGGAGCTGTTTTTT	CASKEPGLAGELFF
TRBD1	TRBV5-4	NA	TRBJ1-2	TGTGCCAGCAGCCAGACAGGGGGTGACTATGGCTACACCTTC	CASSQTGGDYGYTF
TRBD1	TRBV9	NA	TRBJ1-6	TGTGCCAGCAGCGTCACCTGGGACAGGGCAGATTCACCCCTCCACTTT	CASSVTWDRADSPLHF
NA	TRBV7-2	NA	TRBJ2-3	TGTGCCAGCAGCCCTAGCACAGATACGCAGTATTTT	CASSPSTDTQYF
TRBD1	TRBV10-1	NA	TRBJ2-4	TGCGCCAGCAGTGAGTCGGGACAGGGTCGGGCCAAAAACATTCAGTACTTC	CASSESGQGRAKNIQYF
NA	TRBV23-1	NA	TRBJ2-7	TGCGCCAGCAGTCCGGGCGATGAGTATAGCTCCTACGAGCAGTACTTC	CASSPGDEYSSYEQYF
NA	TRBV3-1/TRBV3-2	NA	TRBJ2-2	TGTGCCAGCAGCCAAGCCCTTACCGGGGAGCTGTTTTTT	CASSQALTGELFF
TRBD2	TRBV30	NA	TRBJ2-1	TGTGCCTGGAGTGTTCGGAGCGGGGGGCTCTCTATCTTC	CAWSVRSGGLSIF
NA	TRBV11-2	once	TRBJ2-5	TGTGCCAGCAGCGGGTTGGGACGCGGCCAAGAGACCCAGTACTTC	CASSGLGRGQETQYF
TRBD1	TRBV30	NA	TRBJ1-5	TGTGCCTGGACGACAGGGCTCAATCAGCCCCAGCATTTT	CAWTTGLNQPQHF
TRBD2	TRBV5-1	NA	TRBJ2-2	TGCGCCAGCAGCTTGGGACTAGCGGGGGAACTGAACACCGGGGAGCTGTTTTTT	CASSLGLAGELNTGELFF
TRBD2	TRBV11-2	NA	TRBJ2-7	TGTGCCAGCAGCTCCCGACTAGCGGGATTCAACGAGCAGTACTTC	CASSSRLAGFNEQYF
NA	TRBV7-9	few	TRBJ1-1	TGTGCCAGCAGCTTAGGTTTACAGGGAACTGAAGCTTTCTTT	CASSLGLQGTEAFF
NA	TRBV5-1	NA	TRBJ2-5	TGCGCCAGCAGCTTTCTAGAGACCCAGTACTTC	CASSFLETQYF
TRBD1	TRBV7-2	NA	TRBJ2-3	TGTGCCAGCAGCTTGTTACAGGGGGCATCAGATACGCAGTATTTT	CASSLLQGASDTQYF
NA	TRBV6-5	NA	TRBJ1-5	TGTGCCAGCAGTTCCAATGGACCCACACCAAATCAGCCCCAGCATTTT	CASSSNGPTPNQPQHF
NA	TRBV19	NA	TRBJ1-1	TGTGCCAGTAGTATAGATATGGCGGACACTGAAGCTTTCTTT	CASSIDMADTEAFF
NA	TRBV14	few	TRBJ1-2	TGTGCCAGCAGGCACTCCGCGTCCGACTATGGCTACACCTTC	CASRHSASDYGYTF
NA	TRBV3-1/TRBV3-2	NA	TRBJ2-7	TGTGCCAGCAGCCAAGATGATGGGGGTCGCGCGCCCGATAGCTCCTACGAGCAGTACTTC	CASSQDDGGRAPDSSYEQYF
NA	TRBV30	NA	TRBJ1-6	TGTGCCTGGAGTAGGGCAGGTAGTTCACCCCTCCACTTT	CAWSRAGSSPLHF
TRBD1	TRBV7-9	NA	TRBJ1-4	TGTGCCAGCAGCTTATCTCGGACAGGAGCGGCTGAAAAACTGTTTTTT	CASSLSRTGAAEKLFF
NA	TRBV3-1/TRBV3-2	NA	TRBJ2-3	TGTGCCAGCAGCCCCCGGACAGCTAGCACAGATACGCAGTATTTT	CASSPRTASTDTQYF
TRBD1	TRBV5-4	NA	TRBJ1-2	TGTGCCAGCAGCTCTCCGGGACAGGGGTTTCCCTATGGCTACACCTTC	CASSSPGQGFPYGYTF
TRBD1	TRBV5-6	NA	TRBJ1-6	TGTGCCAGCAGCACGACCGGGACAGGGGGAAGCCGGCATTCACCCCTCCACTTT	CASSTTGTGGSRHSPLHF
NA	TRBV12-3/TRBV12-4	NA	TRBJ1-1	TGTGCCAGCAGCCTAGACGGCACTGAAGCTTTCTTT	CASSLDGTEAFF
TRBD1	TRBV18	few	TRBJ1-4	TGTGCCAGCTCACCATCGGGACAGGGTGAAAAACTGTTTTTT	CASSPSGQGEKLFF
NA	TRBV15	many	TRBJ1-6	TGTGCCACCAGCAGAGCACAGAATAATTCACCCCTCCACTTT	CATSRAQNNSPLHF